Listed here are 28 T cell receptor beta chains from one sample, sequenced in a study of T-cell memory formation after mild COVID-19. MiXCR was run by TCRdb on the 5' RACE reads, yielding one entry per CDR3 protein. The table has about 610,000 distinct CDR3 sequences, about 18% seen once. The specimen was PBMCs or a T cell subset sorted from them (not recorded which). The receptors come from an adult woman who had mild COVID-19 (a few samples of this study predate the infection). Cell type and time point are not known.

The chain is built from TRBV7-2 and TRBJ2-3; 13 nucleotides line up with TRBD2. Losses at the gene ends were 5 bases for V and 3 bases for J; bases not matched to a gene: 8. CDR1 is SGHTA and CDR2 is FQGNSA in the germline V gene. The CDR3 is 17 amino acids. CDR3 protein: CASSPRTSGSRTDTQYF. DNA for the CDR3: TGTGCCAGCAGCCCCCGGACTAGCGGGAGTAGGACAGATACGCAGTATTTT.

The V and J genes are TRBV19 and TRBJ2-3; 10 bases align to TRBD2. V trimming: 5 bases; J trimming: 7 bases; junction bases outside the gene matches: 6. Per the germline V gene, CDR1 is LNHDA and CDR2 is SQIVND (reference sequence). The CDR3 totals 14 residues. Here the CDR3 DNA reads TGTGCCAGTAGTTGGCTAGCGGGAGAGTATACGCAGTATTTT. Translating it yields CASSWLAGEYTQYF.

The rearrangement links TRBV6-2 or TRBV6-3 to TRBJ2-7; D ambiguous. The CDR3 runs 12 residues. The germline V gene has CDR1 MNHEY and CDR2 SVGEGT. Trimming took off 3 bases at V and 3 bases at J, with 6 bases between the two ends. CDR3 in DNA: TGTGCCAGCAGTTATGAAAGCTACGAGCAGTACTTC. Translated, it gives CASSYESYEQYF.

In this sample, this clonotype turned up a few times. The chain links TRBV24-1 to TRBJ1-4; D gene ambiguous. The CDR3 spans 17 residues. Trimming pared 3 bases from V and 8 bases from J, leaving 21 bases between. Germline V lookup: CDR1 KGHDR, CDR2 SFDVKD. CDR3 DNA: TGTGCCACCAGTGATGGCCCGGGTCGCCCGAATGGGGAAAAACTGTTTTTT. This translates into CATSDGPGRPNGEKLFF.

This clonotype was recorded many times. V usage is TRBV6-5 and J usage is TRBJ1-2; D possibly corresponds to TRBD1 (6 bases). This CDR3 is built from 14 residues. Between the trimmed V and J ends, which lost 3 bases and 4 bases, there was a span of 12 bases. The germline V gene has CDR1 MNHEY and CDR2 SVGAGI. The CDR3 sequence: CASSYGQGSYGYTF. CDR3 in DNA: TGTGCCAGCAGTTATGGGCAGGGGTCCTATGGCTACACCTTC.

This rearrangement joins TRBV18 to TRBJ2-3; 10 bases align to TRBD2. In germline, CDR1 is KGHSH, CDR2 LQKENI. The V gene end was trimmed by 5 bases and the J gene end by 1 base; junction bases not matched to a gene: 6. The CDR3 spans 16 residues. The CDR3 spells CASSITGTSGTDTQYF. The CDR3 coding sequence is TGTGCCAGCTCAATAACCGGGACTAGCGGCACAGATACGCAGTATTTT.

The chain couples TRBV12-5 to TRBJ2-7; TRBD1 or TRBD2 may be the D gene (5 bases each). The V gene's germline CDR1 is LGHNT and CDR2 FRNRAP. The CDR3 is 17 amino acids. V gave up 0 bases and J gave up 7 bases, with 22 bases separating them. DNA of the CDR3: TGTGCTAGTGGTTTGGTAACCACCCGGGACGGCCGGCAGGAGCAGTACTTC. As protein: CASGLVTTRDGRQEQYF.

This clonotype was seen repeatedly, ten times or more. CDR3 loop: CASSLEIGDTGELFF. Here the CDR3 DNA reads TGTGCCAGCAGCTTAGAAATAGGCGACACCGGGGAGCTGTTTTTT. The chain couples TRBV7-9 to TRBJ2-2; unclear D gene. CDR3 size: 15 residues. The germline V and J ends were trimmed by 1 base and 3 bases, with 9 bases remaining between them. Germline CDR1 and CDR2: SEHNR and FQNEAQ (reference sequence).

This clonotype was recorded a few times. The chain combines TRBV19 with TRBJ1-1; D is possibly TRBD1 (6 bases). This CDR3 spans 14 amino acids. With 3 bases removed from V and 1 base from J, the gap between germline ends came to 9 bases. CDR1 and CDR2 (germline): LNHDA, SQIVND (reference sequence). The CDR3 reads CASSIGTQNTEAFF. The CDR3 DNA is TGTGCCAGTAGTATCGGGACACAGAACACTGAAGCTTTCTTT.

This clonotype was detected a few times. This chain uses TRBV4-2 with TRBJ1-2; 9 bases are a match to TRBD1. The length of the CDR3 is 15 residues. From germline, CDR1 is LGHNA and CDR2 YNFKEQ. V lost 1 base and J lost 5; bases outside the gene matches: 5. The CDR3 nucleotides are TGTGCCAGCAGCCAAGCGGCGGACAGGGGATATGGCTACACCTTC. This translates into CASSQAADRGYGYTF.

This clonotype turned up a few times. V is TRBV7-2 and J is TRBJ1-2, with D tentatively TRBD1 (5 bases). V was trimmed by 6 bases and J by 1 base, leaving 12 bases between them. This CDR3 has 14 amino acids. CDR1 and CDR2 (germline): SGHTA, FQGNSA. CDR3 residues: CASRPGALNYGYTF. The CDR3, as DNA: TGTGCCAGCAGGCCCGGGGCCCTTAACTATGGCTACACCTTC.

V gene TRBV6-6 combines with J gene TRBJ2-5; tentative D call: TRBD2 (5 bases). Germline CDR1 reads MNHNY; CDR2 reads SVGAGI (reference sequence). The CDR3 has 10 residues. The germline V and J ends were trimmed by 6 bases and 10 bases, with 9 bases remaining between them. CDR3 protein: CASSSGVQYF. As DNA, the CDR3 is TGTGCCAGCAGCTCCGGGGTCCAGTACTTC.

V and J are TRBV6-5 and TRBJ1-5; D call uncertain. The V gene's germline CDR1 is MNHEY and CDR2 SVGAGI. This CDR3 comprises 14 residues. V was cut by 0 bases and J by 6 bases, with 9 bases left in between. CDR3 amino acids: CASSYSLQTQPQHF. Here the CDR3 DNA reads TGTGCCAGCAGTTACTCGTTGCAGACTCAGCCCCAGCATTTT.

The J gene is TRBJ1-5, the V gene TRBV7-8, with D possibly TRBD1 on 6 matching bases. Germline values: CDR1 SGHVS, CDR2 FQNEAQ. Between the trimmed V and J ends, which lost 7 bases and 7 bases, there was a span of 11 bases. The CDR3 length is 12 residues. The chain's CDR3 is CASKKGDQPQHF. The CDR3 coding sequence is TGTGCCAGCAAAAAGGGGGACCAGCCCCAGCATTTT.

The chain uses TRBV2 and TRBJ2-2, with D perhaps matching TRBD2 (6 bases). CDR1 and CDR2 (germline): SNHLY, FYNNEI. CDR3 length: 14 residues. V was cut by 6 bases and J by 4 bases, with 12 bases left in between. CDR3 region: CASRGRGLTGELFF. In nucleotides, the CDR3 is TGTGCCAGCAGAGGGCGGGGCCTCACCGGGGAGCTGTTTTTT.

J is TRBJ2-3 and V is TRBV9; a possible D gene is TRBD2 (5 bases). Germline lookup yields CDR1 SGDLS and CDR2 YYNGEE. The CDR3 loop spans 16 amino acids. Deletions cut 4 bases from V and 1 base from J, with 16 bases between. The CDR3 DNA follows: TGTGCCAGCAGCCCCATATGGACTCTAGGCACAGATACGCAGTATTTT. This sequence encodes CASSPIWTLGTDTQYF.

This clonotype has just a few counts. The chain combines TRBV19 with TRBJ2-7, with D perhaps TRBD2 (6 bases). The germline V gene encodes CDR1 LNHDA and CDR2 SQIVND (reference sequence). The CDR3 spans 13 residues. V was shortened by 5 bases and J by 6 bases, with 14 bases between the two germline ends. CDR3 residues: CASSHPGLFEQYF. CDR3 coding DNA: TGTGCCAGTAGTCACCCGGGACTTTTCGAGCAGTACTTC.

This clonotype came up many times. The chain uses TRBV4-2 and TRBJ2-2, with D possibly being TRBD1 (5 bases). Germline V gene sequence: CDR1 LGHNA, CDR2 YNFKEQ. Between the trimmed V and J ends, which lost 4 bases and 6 bases, there was a span of 6 bases. This CDR3 has 12 amino acids. CDR3 sequence (DNA): TGTGCCAGCAGCCCAGGGCCCGGGGAGCTGTTTTTT. This translates into CASSPGPGELFF.

This clonotype appeared many times. This chain joins TRBV12-3 or TRBV12-4 and TRBJ1-2, with TRBD1 matching 7 bases. The ends lost 4 bases at V and 2 bases at J; junction bases unmatched: 4. CDR3 size: 14 residues. The DNA of the CDR3 is TGTGCCAGCAGTTCGTGGACAGGAAACTATGGCTACACCTTC. Residues: CASSSWTGNYGYTF.

The chain uses TRBV30 and TRBJ1-4; maybe TRBD1 (5 bases). The CDR3 runs to 16 residues. Germline V gives CDR1 GTSNPN, CDR2 SVGIG (reference sequence). V was clipped by 2 bases and J by 4 bases, with 17 bases between them. The CDR3, as DNA: TGTGCCTGGAGTATAGGATCGGCAGGGAGTAATGAAAAACTGTTTTTT. This encodes CAWSIGSAGSNEKLFF. Drawing the rest from reference TRBV30 and TRBJ1-4, the complete variable domain is SQTIHQWPATLVQPVGSPLSLECTVEGTSNPNLYWYRQAAGRGLQLLFYSVGIGQISSEVPQNLSASRPQDRQFILSSKKLLLSDSGFYLCAWSIGSAGSNEKLFFGSGTQLSVL.

This clonotype turned up a few times. The chain recombines TRBV5-1 with TRBJ2-7, with TRBD1 as a possible D gene (6 bases). This CDR3 is 14 amino acids long. V was trimmed by 2 bases and J by 5 bases, leaving 14 bases between them. The V gene's germline CDR1 is SGHRS and CDR2 YFSETQ. CDR3 coding DNA: TGCGCCAGCAGCTTAGGACAGCCAGACAACGAGCAGTACTTC. It encodes CASSLGQPDNEQYF.

This clonotype was seen a handful of times. J is TRBJ1-2 and V is TRBV6-1; D is unresolved. This CDR3 comprises 12 residues. The ends were cut back, 7 bases at V and 2 bases at J, with 8 bases in the middle. Germline V gives CDR1 MNHNS, CDR2 SASEGT. CDR3 coding DNA: TGTGCCAGCACCCACAGCAACTATGGCTACACCTTC. Amino acid sequence: CASTHSNYGYTF.

This clonotype was seen ten or more times. The chain couples TRBV9 to TRBJ2-1; 11 bases agree with TRBD2. This CDR3 contains 15 residues. Germline V gene lookup returns CDR1 SGDLS and CDR2 YYNGEE. V lost 3 bases, J lost 3 bases, and 2 bases stayed unmatched. The CDR3 loop reads CASSGLAGGYNEQFF. CDR3 DNA: TGTGCCAGCAGCGGGCTAGCGGGAGGCTACAATGAGCAGTTCTTC.

This clonotype was observed a single time. One junction end does not reproduce the germline sequence, and a read error may be involved. The chain couples TRBV7-9 to TRBJ2-7; 7 bases are shared with TRBD2. This CDR3 is built from 15 residues. Germline CDR1 is SEHNR and CDR2 is FQNEAQ (reference sequence). The CDR3 loop is CASSLLRDGDYEHYF. The CDR3 DNA reads TGTGCCAGCAGCCTTCTTCGGGACGGGGACTACGAGCATTACTTC.

DNA of the CDR3: TGTGCCAGCACCGATCGGACAGGGAGGCATGAGCAGTTCTTC. Translated, it gives CASTDRTGRHEQFF. The chain joins TRBV7-9 to TRBJ2-1, with 8 bases identical to TRBD1. The CDR3 covers 14 residues. The V and J ends lost 7 bases and 8 bases, in that order; junction bases with no gene match: 10. The germline V gene encodes CDR1 SEHNR and CDR2 FQNEAQ (reference sequence).

Many counts were recorded for this clonotype. One end of the junction fails to match germline, which may point to a read error. The chain joins TRBV4-2 to TRBJ2-7; the D call may be TRBD1 or TRBD2 (7 bases each). CDR1 and CDR2 (germline): LGHNA, YNFKEQ. The CDR3 contains 15 residues. The CDR3 protein is CASSQEQGGSYEQYF. DNA of the CDR3: TGCGCCAGCAGCCAAGAGCAGGGGGGGTCCTACGAGCAGTACTTC.

The CDR3 region has the DNA TGTGCCAGCAGTGGGGGACGCGGACACTACGAGCAGTACTTC. This encodes CASSGGRGHYEQYF. V and J are TRBV2 and TRBJ2-7; TRBD1 or TRBD2 may be the D gene (5 bases each). Germline V gives CDR1 SNHLY, CDR2 FYNNEI. With 4 bases removed from V and 3 bases from J, the gap between germline ends came to 13 bases. This CDR3 contains 14 residues.

There are a few counts of this clonotype. The chain recombines TRBV6-1 with TRBJ2-7; D is ambiguous. The CDR3 spans 16 residues. Germline CDR1 and CDR2: MNHNS and SASEGT. Trimming pared 2 bases from V and 0 bases from J, leaving 14 bases between. The CDR3 is CASSETWADGSYEQYF. The CDR3 coding sequence is TGTGCCAGCAGTGAAACGTGGGCTGATGGCTCCTACGAGCAGTACTTC.